This TCR beta chain was identified in a study of shared clonotypes between healthy human individuals. Germline CDR1 is LNHDA and CDR2 is SQIVND (reference sequence). The CDR3 totals 15 residues. V was trimmed by 5 bases and J by 0 bases, leaving 14 bases between them. Here immunoSEQ multiplex PCR was the method, and the copy in TCRdb shows in-frame clones only, minus some. Of fewer than 1 million clones listed, 90% to 98% were seen once; the top ten hold 0.2% to 0.25%. Naive CD8 cells lacked CD45RO and underwent positive selection for CCR7, leaving out terminally differentiated effector memory CD45RA+ cells.

The material sequenced was naive CD8+ T cells sorted from blood. The chain carries TRBV19 and TRBJ2-7, with D possibly being TRBD1 (5 bases). This TCR came from a man aged 25-45 years in good health. The CDR3 reads CASSSFRASSYEQYF. CDR3 nucleotide sequence: TGTGCCAGTAGTTCCTTCAGGGCGAGCTCCTACGAGCAGTACTTC.